This TCR beta chain was captured in a study of a mutant IDH1 vaccine in newly diagnosed glioma. The time point denotes: baseline, week 1 (first vaccination visit). Treatment here: pre-vaccination baseline after standard-of-care therapy. Some clones are missing from TCRdb's copy, which holds only in-frame ones; the method was immunoSEQ multiplex PCR. The sample records about 92,000 clones, roughly four fifths being singletons. Trimming stripped 4 bases from V and 1 base from J, with 13 bases between. The CDR3 loop spans 16 amino acids. Germline lookup yields CDR1 MGHRA and CDR2 YSYEKL. The sequences come from PBMCs, collected from a glioma patient treated with radiotherapy, temozolomide or both. This rearrangement joins TRBV4-1 to TRBJ2-2; the D gene is possibly TRBD1 (6 bases). This TCR came from a woman aged 45-65 years with glioma. The CDR3 spells CASSRPARGNTGELFF. In DNA, the CDR3 is TGCGCCAGCAGCCGCCCCGCCAGGGGGAACACCGGGGAGCTGTTTTTT.